What follows are 30 T cell receptor beta chains derived from one specimen sequenced in a study of T-cell reconstitution after alpha-beta-depleted transplantation in children. Unique molecular identifiers were used in preparing the TCRbeta library. TCRdb processed the PCR reads anew with MiXCR; each CDR3 protein has one entry. The data contain 700,000 or so distinct CDR3 sequences, 10% to 15% of them singletons. The sample here was PBMCs, taken before TCRalphabeta/CD19-depleted stem cell transplant. The source is a girl aged 2 to 10 with congenital amegakaryocytic thrombocytopenia, due to receive a stem cell transplant.

There are many counts of this clonotype. The chain uses TRBV6-1 and TRBJ1-2; 7 nucleotides align to TRBD1. The V segment lost 7 bases and the J segment 6 bases; nucleotides outside the gene matches: 8. CDR3 length equals 13 residues. The V gene's germline CDR1 is MNHNS and CDR2 SASEGT. The CDR3 region has the DNA TGTGCCAGCACCAGGGGGTTAGGTCATGGCTACACCTTC. Translated: CASTRGLGHGYTF.

The CDR3 bases are TGTGCCAGCAGTTCTGACGGGACAGGGAATTCACCCCTCCACTTT. Encoded protein: CASSSDGTGNSPLHF. This chain uses TRBV6-5 with TRBJ1-6; 9 nucleotides line up with TRBD1. Per the germline V gene, CDR1 is MNHEY and CDR2 is SVGAGI. V dropped 4 bases and J dropped 7; count of bases not matched to a gene: 5. The length of the CDR3 is 15 residues.

This sequence joins TRBV28 and TRBJ1-2, with a tentative D call TRBD1 (5 bases). The V end was cut by 6 bases, the J end by 5 bases, with 10 bases between. The CDR3 contains 12 residues. The V gene's germline CDR1 is MDHEN and CDR2 SYDVKM. This chain's CDR3 is CASRRGNYGYTF. In nucleotides, the CDR3 is TGTGCCAGCAGACGGGGCAATTATGGCTACACCTTC.

This chain uses TRBV5-1 with TRBJ2-7; D is possibly TRBD1 (5 bases). The CDR3 runs 14 residues. Germline CDR1 SGHRS, CDR2 YFSETQ. V was shortened by 7 bases and J by 4 bases, with 18 bases between the two germline ends. The CDR3 DNA is TGCGCCAGCGCCACGGGCAGGGTAGGATACGAGCAGTACTTC. This sequence encodes CASATGRVGYEQYF. Full variable domain (outside the CDR3, taken from reference TRBV5-1 and TRBJ2-7): KAGVTQTPRYLIKTRGQQVTLSCSPISGHRSVSWYQQTPGQGLQFLFEYFSETQRNKGNFPGRFSGRQFSNSRSEMNVSTLELGDSALYLCASATGRVGYEQYFGPGTRLTVT.

This clonotype was found many times. Germline is not matched at one junction end, which may reflect a read error. The gene calls are TRBV4-1 and TRBJ2-1; the match to TRBD2 covers 10 bases. The CDR3 is 14 amino acids. The germline CDR1 and CDR2 sequences are MGHRA and YSYEKL. The CDR3 coding sequence is TGTGCCAGCAGCCAGGGACTAGCGTACAATGAGCAGTTCTTC. This sequence encodes CASSQGLAYNEQFF.

The chain joins TRBV12-3 or TRBV12-4 to TRBJ1-4; D is undetermined. The CDR3 loop spans 20 amino acids. With 3 bases removed from V and 2 bases from J, the gap between germline ends came to 25 bases. The chain's CDR3 is CASSFRWRQARRSTNEKLFF. CDR3 DNA: TGTGCCAGCAGTTTTCGTTGGCGGCAGGCTCGAAGGTCGACTAATGAAAAACTGTTTTTT.

This sequence joins TRBV29-1 and TRBJ2-5; D is perhaps TRBD1 or TRBD2 (6 bases each). V was cut by 2 bases and J by 0 bases, with 19 bases left in between. In germline, CDR1 is SQVTM, CDR2 ANQGSEA. The CDR3 is 17 residues long. The CDR3 region has the DNA TGCAGCGTTGAAAGGAGCGAAGGGGGGCTGTACCAAGAGACCCAGTACTTC. It encodes CSVERSEGGLYQETQYF.

The table lists this clonotype with many counts. V and J are TRBV5-6 and TRBJ1-5, with D uncertain. V gave up 0 bases and J gave up 0 bases, with 7 bases separating them. This CDR3 contains 15 residues. Germline V gene sequence: CDR1 SGHDT, CDR2 YYEEEE. The CDR3 DNA reads as TGTGCCAGCAGCTTGGGACTTCCTAGCAATCAGCCCCAGCATTTT. It is translated as CASSLGLPSNQPQHF.

This clonotype was found many times. This rearrangement joins TRBV5-1 to TRBJ2-1; D gene uncertain. Germline lookup yields CDR1 SGHRS and CDR2 YFSETQ. The CDR3 contains 16 residues. V lost 3 bases, J lost 0 bases, and 13 bases lay in between. The CDR3 bases are TGCGCCAGCAGCTGGTCGGGCTTGGGCTCCTACAATGAGCAGTTCTTC. This translates into CASSWSGLGSYNEQFF.

The genes are TRBV12-3 or TRBV12-4 and TRBJ2-3, with 10 bases identical to TRBD2. V trimming: 5 bases; J trimming: 0 bases; junction bases outside the gene matches: 14. The CDR3 runs 19 residues. This chain's CDR3 is CASSPDNSGLAMSTDTQYF. In nucleotides, the CDR3 is TGTGCCAGCAGTCCTGACAATTCGGGACTAGCGATGAGCACAGATACGCAGTATTTT.

This clonotype was counted ten times or more. This chain connects TRBV5-1 to TRBJ2-1; no clear D. The CDR3 runs to 13 residues. Per germline, CDR1 SGHRS and CDR2 YFSETQ. Trimming took 0 bases from V and 4 from J, leaving 5 bases between them. CDR3 nucleotides: TGCGCCAGCAGCTTGGCTAAGTACAATGAGCAGTTCTTC. As protein: CASSLAKYNEQFF.

Ten or more counts support this clonotype. The chain links TRBV20-1 to TRBJ2-1; 9 nucleotides align to TRBD2. The germline V gene encodes CDR1 DFQATT and CDR2 SNEGSKA (reference sequence). Losses at the gene ends were 4 bases for V and 5 bases for J; bases not matched to a gene: 12. The CDR3 length is 16 residues. CDR3 loop: CSATVDSREGHNEQFF. CDR3 DNA sequence: TGCAGTGCTACCGTCGATTCGCGGGAGGGCCACAATGAGCAGTTCTTC.

This clonotype was found a few times. This chain links TRBV27 with TRBJ2-6, with TRBD1 as a possible D gene (6 bases). The CDR3 sequence is 13 residues long. Germline lookup yields CDR1 MNHEY and CDR2 SMNVEV (reference sequence). V lost 11 bases and J lost 1, with 9 bases in between. CDR3 sequence: CAARGSGANVLTF. In DNA, the CDR3 is TGTGCCGCGAGGGGGTCTGGGGCCAACGTCCTGACTTTC. The variable domain in full, with the rest retrieved from reference TRBV27 and TRBJ2-6, is EAQVTQNPRYLITVTGKKLTVTCSQNMNHEYMSWYRQDPGLGLRQIYYSMNVEVTDKGDVPEGYKVSRKEKRNFPLILESPSPNQTSLYFCAARGSGANVLTFGAGSRLTVL.

CDR3 in amino acids: CASSQVLKEWELFF. In nucleotides, the CDR3 is TGTGCCAGCAGCCAAGTTCTCAAGGAGTGGGAGCTGTTTTTT. The chain is built from TRBV3-1 and TRBJ2-2; D uncertain. V was cut by 1 base and J by 9 bases, with 12 bases left in between. The CDR3 runs 14 residues. Germline V gene data show CDR1 as LGHDT and CDR2 as YNNKEL (reference sequence).

The rearrangement joins TRBV29-1 to TRBJ2-1; 7 nucleotides line up with TRBD2. Trimming cost V 7 bases and J 0 bases; bases outside gene matches: 6. The germline V gene has CDR1 SQVTM and CDR2 ANQGSEA. The CDR3 loop spans 14 amino acids. The CDR3 region is CSDTSASSYNEQFF. The DNA for the CDR3 is TGCAGCGACACTAGCGCCTCCTCCTACAATGAGCAGTTCTTC.

V is TRBV7-8 and J is TRBJ2-3; possibly TRBD1 or TRBD2 for D (5 bases each). This CDR3 region has 16 residues. Between the trimmed V and J ends, which lost 1 base and 1 base, there was a span of 12 bases. CDR1 is SGHVS, CDR2 FQNEAQ, per germline. CDR3 nucleotide sequence: TGTGCCAGCAGCTTAGGAGCGGCCAGGGGCACAGATACGCAGTATTTT. Amino acid sequence: CASSLGAARGTDTQYF.

The chain recombines TRBV20-1 with TRBJ1-2, with D maybe TRBD1 (6 bases). Germline CDR1 DFQATT, CDR2 SNEGSKA (reference sequence). CDR3 length: 14 amino acids. V lost 0 bases and J 8 bases, leaving 16 bases between the germline ends. As DNA, the CDR3 is TGCAGTGCTAGAGATCTGGGGGGGCGACGCGGCTACACCTTC. Translated: CSARDLGGRRGYTF.

This clonotype showed up many times. The chain is built from TRBV6-5 and TRBJ2-1; a weak D match, TRBD1 (6 bases). The CDR3 runs 13 residues. The V end was cut by 6 bases, the J end by 2 bases, with 8 bases between. Germline V gives CDR1 MNHEY, CDR2 SVGAGI. For the CDR3, the DNA is TGTGCCAGCAGGACAGGTCCCTACAATGAGCAGTTCTTC. Amino acid sequence: CASRTGPYNEQFF.

A remark on this clonotype: One end of the junction does not line up with germline, which may come from a read error. This chain joins TRBV20-1 and TRBJ2-7, with 9 nucleotides matching TRBD1. The germline CDR1 and CDR2 sequences are DFQATT and SNEGSKA (reference sequence). This CDR3 is built from 11 residues. CDR3 sequence: CSVGQGYEPYF. CDR3 in DNA: TGCAGTGTGGGACAGGGCTACGAGCCGTACTTC.

This clonotype was seen at least ten times. The chain employs TRBV15 and TRBJ2-7, with a tentative D call TRBD2 (5 bases). V was cut by 2 bases and J by 3 bases, with 17 bases left in between. Looked up from germline, CDR1 is LNHNV and CDR2 is YYDKDF (reference sequence). CDR3 length equals 16 residues. The chain's CDR3 is CATSRTTPGNYYEQYF. DNA of the CDR3: TGTGCCACCAGCAGAACGACTCCGGGAAACTACTACGAGCAGTACTTC.

As regards this clonotype: A much larger clone differs from this one at a single base, so this may be a read error. The chain links TRBV20-1 to TRBJ1-5, with D unresolved. The CDR3 is 12 residues long. Per the germline V gene, CDR1 is DFQATT and CDR2 is SNEGSKA (reference sequence). CDR3 DNA: TGCAGTGCTAGGACGGATGATCAGCCCCGGCATTTT. It is translated as CSARTDDQPRHF.

The rearrangement links TRBV28 to TRBJ2-7; 7 bases map to TRBD1. Germline V gives CDR1 MDHEN, CDR2 SYDVKM. With V trimmed by 5 bases and J by 6 bases, 13 bases remained unmatched. The CDR3 sequence is 15 residues long. Written as DNA, the CDR3 is TGTGCCAGCAGTACCTACGACAGGGCGGGTATCGAGCAGTACTTC. This encodes CASSTYDRAGIEQYF.

This clonotype occurred many times. The chain is built from TRBV5-1 and TRBJ2-2; 7 nucleotides line up with TRBD1. J was trimmed by 2 bases and V by 5 bases; bases with no gene match: 6. The CDR3 runs to 15 residues. The germline V gene has CDR1 SGHRS and CDR2 YFSETQ. CDR3 in amino acids: CASSPDRSNTGELFF. CDR3 coding DNA: TGCGCCAGCAGTCCGGACAGGAGTAACACCGGGGAGCTGTTTTTT.

This clonotype was counted ten times or more. The chain combines TRBV12-3 or TRBV12-4 with TRBJ2-7, with TRBD2 identical over 13 bases. V gave up 7 bases and J gave up 5 bases; unmatched junction bases: 2. This CDR3 has 13 residues. CDR3 region: CASTGTSGNEQYF. The CDR3 DNA sequence: TGTGCCAGCACGGGGACTAGCGGGAACGAGCAGTACTTC.

The table lists this clonotype with many counts. The rearrangement joins TRBV20-1 to TRBJ1-5; a weak D match, TRBD1 (5 bases). Germline CDR1 is DFQATT and CDR2 is SNEGSKA (reference sequence). This CDR3 spans 12 amino acids. V lost 2 bases to trimming and J lost 4 bases, with 6 bases between them. This CDR3 is CSARKGNQPQHF. Written as DNA, the CDR3 is TGCAGTGCTAGAAAGGGGAATCAGCCCCAGCATTTT.

The chain has TRBV19 and TRBJ2-4, with TRBD1 identical over 9 bases. J was trimmed by 7 bases and V by 5 bases; bases with no gene match: 3. Germline CDR1 and CDR2: LNHDA and SQIVND (reference sequence). The CDR3 is 13 residues long. The CDR3 bases are TGTGCCAGTAGTGAACAGGGGGCTAACATTCAGTACTTC. Amino acid sequence: CASSEQGANIQYF.

This clonotype was recorded at least ten times. This sequence joins TRBV25-1 and TRBJ2-3; D uncertain. In germline, CDR1 is MGHDK, CDR2 SYGVNS. Between the trimmed V and J ends, which lost 5 bases and 6 bases, there was a span of 15 bases. The CDR3 length is 14 residues. DNA for the CDR3: TGTGCCAGCAGTAATCCAGGACCGTCCGATACGCAGTATTTT. As protein: CASSNPGPSDTQYF.

CDR3 bases: TGTGCCGCCGCGACAGACTCCACCTACAATGAGCAGTTCTTC. Translated: CAAATDSTYNEQFF. The gene calls are TRBV15 and TRBJ2-1, with TRBD1 as a possible D gene (5 bases). The CDR3 contains 14 residues. From germline, CDR1 is LNHNV and CDR2 YYDKDF (reference sequence). Trimming pared 11 bases from V and 2 bases from J, leaving 16 bases between.

This clonotype was found many times. The CDR3 sequence: CASSLASGIDWGNEQFF. In nucleotides, the CDR3 is TGTGCCAGCAGCTTGGCTAGCGGGATCGATTGGGGAAATGAGCAGTTCTTC. The chain has TRBV5-5 and TRBJ2-1; 9 bases match TRBD2. Germline assignment: CDR1 SGHKS and CDR2 YYEKEE (reference sequence). The CDR3 length is 17 residues. V shed 0 bases and J 7 bases; nucleotides not matched to a gene: 11.

The chain employs TRBV30 and TRBJ1-6, with D possibly matching TRBD1 (6 bases). Germline V gene sequence: CDR1 GTSNPN, CDR2 SVGIG (reference sequence). V lost 5 bases, J lost 7 bases, and 9 bases lay in between. CDR3 size: 12 residues. CDR3: CAWSTGNSPLHF. CDR3 DNA sequence: TGTGCCTGGTCCACAGGGAATTCACCCCTCCACTTT.